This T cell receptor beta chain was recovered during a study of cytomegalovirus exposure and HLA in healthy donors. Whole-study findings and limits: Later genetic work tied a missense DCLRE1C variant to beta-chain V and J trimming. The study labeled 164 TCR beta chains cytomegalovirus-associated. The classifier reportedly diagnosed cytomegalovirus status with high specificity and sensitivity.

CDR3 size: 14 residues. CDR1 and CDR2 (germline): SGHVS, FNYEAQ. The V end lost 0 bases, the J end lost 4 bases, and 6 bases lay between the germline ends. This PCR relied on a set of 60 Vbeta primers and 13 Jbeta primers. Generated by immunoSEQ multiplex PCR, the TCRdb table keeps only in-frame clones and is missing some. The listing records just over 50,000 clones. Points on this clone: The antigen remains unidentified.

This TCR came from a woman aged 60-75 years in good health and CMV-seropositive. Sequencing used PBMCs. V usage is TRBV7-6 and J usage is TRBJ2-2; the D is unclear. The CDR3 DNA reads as TGTGCCAGCAGCTTAGCGCACAGCACCGGGGAGCTGTTTTTT. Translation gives CASSLAHSTGELFF.